The text below deals with one TCR beta chain. The antigen is unknown. This sample stems from a study of T cell responses to AZD1222 COVID-19 vaccine. Findings and limits, study-wide: Spike-specific TCR breadth and depth rose after two AZD1222 doses.

Germline assignment: CDR1 SGHVS and CDR2 FQNEAQ. J gave up 2 bases and V 1 base, and 2 bases lay outside the gene matches. The CDR3 has 15 residues. This table comes from immunoSEQ multiplex PCR, and its TCRdb copy is limited to in-frame clones, with some not included. The sample has tens of thousands of clones; roughly 89% are singletons. The sample here was peripheral blood, taken on day 0 of AZD1222 vaccination. This receptor was identified in an adult in good health. The J gene is TRBJ1-5, the V gene TRBV7-8; 7 bases align to TRBD1. CDR3 nucleotides: TGTGCCAGCAGCTTAGGAGGGACAGGCAATCAGCCCCAGCATTTT. It encodes CASSLGGTGNQPQHF.